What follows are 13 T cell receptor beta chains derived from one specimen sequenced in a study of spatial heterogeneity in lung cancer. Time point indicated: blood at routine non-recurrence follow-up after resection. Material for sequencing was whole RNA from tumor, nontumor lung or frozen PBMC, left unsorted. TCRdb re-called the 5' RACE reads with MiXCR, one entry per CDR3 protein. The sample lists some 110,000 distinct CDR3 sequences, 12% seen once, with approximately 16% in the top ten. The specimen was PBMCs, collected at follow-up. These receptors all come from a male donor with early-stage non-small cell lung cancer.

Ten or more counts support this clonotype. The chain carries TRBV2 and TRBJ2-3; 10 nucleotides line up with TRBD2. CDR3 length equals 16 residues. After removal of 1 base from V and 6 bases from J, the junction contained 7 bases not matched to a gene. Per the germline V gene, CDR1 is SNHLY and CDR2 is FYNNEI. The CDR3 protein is CASSEGERGGRDTQYF. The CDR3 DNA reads TGTGCCAGCAGTGAAGGAGAGCGGGGGGGCCGGGATACGCAGTATTTT.

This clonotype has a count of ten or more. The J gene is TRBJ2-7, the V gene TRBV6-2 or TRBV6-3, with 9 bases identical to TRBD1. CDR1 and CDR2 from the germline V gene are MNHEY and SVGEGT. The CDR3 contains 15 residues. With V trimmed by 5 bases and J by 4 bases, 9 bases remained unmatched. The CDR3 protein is CASSDRDRVRYEQYF. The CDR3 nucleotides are TGTGCCAGCAGTGACCGGGACAGGGTGCGGTACGAGCAGTACTTC.

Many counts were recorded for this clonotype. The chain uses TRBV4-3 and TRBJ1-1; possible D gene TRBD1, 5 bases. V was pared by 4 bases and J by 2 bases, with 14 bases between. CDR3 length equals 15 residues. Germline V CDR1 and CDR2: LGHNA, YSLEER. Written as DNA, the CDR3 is TGCGCCAGCAGCCCGAGATACGACAGCAACACTGAAGCTTTCTTT. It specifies CASSPRYDSNTEAFF.

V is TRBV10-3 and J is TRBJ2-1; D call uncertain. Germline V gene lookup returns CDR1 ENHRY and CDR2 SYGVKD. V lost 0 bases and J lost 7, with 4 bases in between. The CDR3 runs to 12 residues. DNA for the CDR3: TGTGCCATCAGTGAGTCAAGGAATGAGCAGTTCTTC. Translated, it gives CAISESRNEQFF.

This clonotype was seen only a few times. CDR3 nucleotide sequence: TGTGCCAGCAGCTTAATGCTAGCGGGGGGCTTTGGGACGCAGTATTTT. Protein sequence: CASSLMLAGGFGTQYF. J is TRBJ2-3 and V is TRBV7-3; TRBD2 matches at 11 bases. The CDR3 has 16 residues. The germline CDR1 and CDR2 sequences are SGHTA and FQGTGA. V trimming: 1 base; J trimming: 9 bases; junction bases outside the gene matches: 9.

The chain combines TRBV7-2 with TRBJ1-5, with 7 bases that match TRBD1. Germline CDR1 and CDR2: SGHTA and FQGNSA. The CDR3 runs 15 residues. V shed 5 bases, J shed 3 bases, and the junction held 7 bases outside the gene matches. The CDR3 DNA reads TGTGCCAGCAGCACCGCCGGGACAGTCAATCAGCCCCAGCATTTT. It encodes CASSTAGTVNQPQHF. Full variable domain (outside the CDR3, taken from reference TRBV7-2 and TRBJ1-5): GAGVSQSPSNKVTEKGKDVELRCDPISGHTALYWYRQSLGQGLEFLIYFQGNSAPDKSGLPSDRFSAERTGGSVSTLTIQRTQQEDSAVYLCASSTAGTVNQPQHFGDGTRLSIL.

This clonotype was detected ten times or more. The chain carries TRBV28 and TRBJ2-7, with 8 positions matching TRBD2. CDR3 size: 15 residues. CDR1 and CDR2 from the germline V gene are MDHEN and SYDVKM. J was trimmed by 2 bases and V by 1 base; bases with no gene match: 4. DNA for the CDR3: TGTGCCAGCAGTTTATATGCGGGGGGCGCCTACGAGCAGTACTTC. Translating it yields CASSLYAGGAYEQYF.

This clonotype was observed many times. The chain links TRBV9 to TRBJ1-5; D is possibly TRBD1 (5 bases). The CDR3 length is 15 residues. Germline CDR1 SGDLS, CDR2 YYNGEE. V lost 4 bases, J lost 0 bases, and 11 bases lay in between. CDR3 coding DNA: TGTGCCAGCAGCATGGGACCTTATAGCAATCAGCCCCAGCATTTT. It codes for CASSMGPYSNQPQHF.

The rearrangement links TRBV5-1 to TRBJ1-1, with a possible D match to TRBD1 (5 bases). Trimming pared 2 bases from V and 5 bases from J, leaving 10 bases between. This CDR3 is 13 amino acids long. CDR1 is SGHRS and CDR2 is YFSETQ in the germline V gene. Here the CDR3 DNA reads TGCGCCAGCAGCTTCACCAAGGGGACTGAAGCTTTCTTT. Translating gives CASSFTKGTEAFF.

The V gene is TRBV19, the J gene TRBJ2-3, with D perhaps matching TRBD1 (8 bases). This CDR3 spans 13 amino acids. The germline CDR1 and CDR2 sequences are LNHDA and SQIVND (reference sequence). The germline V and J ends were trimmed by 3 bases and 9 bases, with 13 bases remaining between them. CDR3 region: CASSMGGTGTQYF. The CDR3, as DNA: TGTGCCAGTAGTATGGGGGGGACAGGAACGCAGTATTTT. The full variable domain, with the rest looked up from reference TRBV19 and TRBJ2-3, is DGGITQSPKYLFRKEGQNVTLSCEQNLNHDAMYWYRQDPGQGLRLIYYSQIVNDFQKGDIAEGYSVSREKKESFPLTVTSAQKNPTAFYLCASSMGGTGTQYFGPGTRLTVL.

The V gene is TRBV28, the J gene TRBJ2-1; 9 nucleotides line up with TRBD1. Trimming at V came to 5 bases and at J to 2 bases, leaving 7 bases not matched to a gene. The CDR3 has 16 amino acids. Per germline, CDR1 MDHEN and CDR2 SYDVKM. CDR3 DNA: TGTGCCAGCAGTAACACAGGGGGCGGGACCTACAATGAGCAGTTCTTC. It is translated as CASSNTGGGTYNEQFF.

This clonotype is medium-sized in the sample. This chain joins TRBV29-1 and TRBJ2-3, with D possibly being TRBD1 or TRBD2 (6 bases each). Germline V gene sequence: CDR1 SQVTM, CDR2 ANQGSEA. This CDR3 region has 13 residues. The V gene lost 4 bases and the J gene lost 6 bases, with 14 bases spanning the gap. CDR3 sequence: CSVVAGGGDTQYF. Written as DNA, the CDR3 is TGCAGCGTTGTGGCTGGAGGGGGGGATACGCAGTATTTT.

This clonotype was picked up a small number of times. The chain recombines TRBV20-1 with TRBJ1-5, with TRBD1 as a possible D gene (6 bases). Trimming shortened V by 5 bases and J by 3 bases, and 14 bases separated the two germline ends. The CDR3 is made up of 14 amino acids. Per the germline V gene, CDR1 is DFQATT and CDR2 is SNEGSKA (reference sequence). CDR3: CSASDRIYNQPQHF. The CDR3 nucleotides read TGCAGTGCTTCGGACAGAATATACAATCAGCCCCAGCATTTT.